This record covers a single TCR beta chain. This sample is drawn from a study of blood T cell repertoires in COVID-19. The wider study: Specimens from acute and convalescent COVID-19 originated in the United States, Italy and Spain.

As handled by the study authors: Amplification of reference gene primers was used by the study to estimate nucleated cell counts. Profiled with immunoSEQ multiplex PCR; TCRdb holds only in-frame clones, not every one. The V and J calls and clone size come from that table; D and trimming were worked out from the DNA. This table has about 330,000 clones, 65% to 90% appearing once. Participants had their cohort set by participant-reported clinical history. Among Cohort 3 donors, those recovered had two negative PCRs, clearance, or symptom resolution. The CDR3 spans 15 residues. The ends lost 4 bases at V and 7 bases at J; junction bases unmatched: 12. Per the germline V gene, CDR1 is LGHNT and CDR2 is FRNRAP.

The sample comprised PBMCs or T cells enriched from blood (not recorded which). The genes are TRBV12-5 and TRBJ2-7; 8 bases agree with TRBD1. The receptor was isolated from a woman between 18 and 29 years old who had recovered from COVID-19. The CDR3 here is CASGYGAGQGGEQYF. The DNA for the CDR3 is TGTGCTAGTGGTTACGGAGCCGGACAGGGCGGGGAGCAGTACTTC.